The source of this T cell receptor beta chain is a study of blood T cell repertoires in COVID-19. Looking at the study overall: Acute and convalescent COVID-19 specimens originated in the United States, Italy and Spain. The cDNA or gDNA used as material had been derived from T cells, B-cell-depleted T cells, or PBMCs.

Trimming removed 5 bases at V and 2 bases at J, with 10 bases between. The CDR3 covers 14 residues. The V gene's germline CDR1 is SEHNR and CDR2 FQNEAQ (reference sequence). As processed by the authors: Estimated nucleated cell counts came from reference gene primer amplification. Assay: immunoSEQ multiplex PCR; the TCRdb copy retains only in-frame clones and omits some. The V and J calls and clone size come from that table; D and trimming were worked out from the DNA. This table holds 55,000 to 90,000 clones, approximately 90% found once. The sequence came from a human donor in a cohort sampled during active COVID-19. The chain is built from TRBV7-9 and TRBJ2-1; D uncertain. The material sequenced was peripheral blood. Written as DNA, the CDR3 is TGTGCCAGCAGCCCCGCCGTAGCCTACAATGAGCAGTTCTTC. Its translation: CASSPAVAYNEQFF. Variable domain in full (rest from reference TRBV7-9 and TRBJ2-1): DTGVSQNPRHKITKRGQNVTFRCDPISEHNRLYWYRQTLGQGPEFLTYFQNEAQLEKSRLLSDRFSAERPKGSFSTLEIQRTEQGDSAMYLCASSPAVAYNEQFFGPGTRLTVL.